This TCR beta chain was sequenced in a study of T cell clones after liver transplantation. Profiling relied on immunoSEQ multiplex PCR, and the TCRdb table lists in-frame clones only, not all of them. In the table there are under 55,000 clones, 70% to 90% of which are singletons. This CDR3 is 16 amino acids long. Losses at the gene ends were 3 bases for V and 0 bases for J; bases not matched to a gene: 6. Germline V gives CDR1 MDHEN, CDR2 SYDVKM. J is TRBJ2-5 and V is TRBV28; 8 bases agree with TRBD2. The input for sequencing was CD4+ T cells from blood, taken 24 months after liver transplant. The source is a human patient who received a liver transplant. The T cells may come from the graft donor. DNA for the CDR3: TGTGCCAGCAGTTTGTCAGCGGGAGCGTACCAAGAGACCCAGTACTTC. Encoded protein: CASSLSAGAYQETQYF.